This record concerns one TCR beta chain sequence. Its cognate antigen is unknown. At the time of sampling, donors were nominally healthy, though unrecorded immune exposures were likely. Per the germline V gene, CDR1 is SGHNT and CDR2 is YYREEE (reference sequence). The CDR3 is made up of 16 amino acids. V gave up 0 bases and J gave up 5 bases, with 15 bases separating them. The data belong to a study of cytomegalovirus exposure and HLA in healthy donors. Study-level information: The 110 million or so unique TCR beta sequences, from 150 million to 200 million T cells, were found by an earlier analysis.

Both 60 Vbeta primers and 13 Jbeta primers went into the PCR. The protocol was immunoSEQ multiplex PCR, while the TCRdb copy is restricted to in-frame clones and leaves out a portion. The data contain about 120,000 clones, 65% to 90% of them seen just once; the ten biggest clones take up roughly 3.9%. Whole-study results and caveats: An assumption of roughly uniform sequencing depth across donors underlay the presence/absence analyses. A later analysis showed HLA-associated TCR beta chains outstripping equally common others in clonal expansion.

Sequencing input: PBMCs. The V gene is TRBV5-4, the J gene TRBJ2-1; possibly TRBD2 for D (6 bases). The sequence was obtained from a woman between 25 and 40 years old in good health and CMV-seronegative. CDR3 protein: CASSLGAPGAHNEQFF. The DNA of the CDR3 is TGTGCCAGCAGCTTGGGGGCTCCGGGAGCGCACAATGAGCAGTTCTTC.